One and the same sample provided the 18 T cell receptor beta chains below, sequenced in a study of shared clonotypes between healthy human individuals. Sequencing was performed with immunoSEQ multiplex PCR; in TCRdb, only in-frame clones are kept and a portion is missing. The sample carries about 1.5 million clones, 95% to 99% recorded once. The specimen sequenced was naive CD4+ T cells sorted from blood. Specified subset: CD45RA+ positively selected. These receptors originate from a man younger than 45 in good health.

The chain employs TRBV7-9 and TRBJ2-7, with D possibly matching TRBD2 (5 bases). The CDR3 extends over 18 amino acids. The V gene lost 5 bases and the J gene lost 2 bases, with 25 bases spanning the gap. Germline values: CDR1 SEHNR, CDR2 FQNEAQ (reference sequence). CDR3 sequence (DNA): TGTGCCAGCAGCCTTAGGTGGGTTGGGGAGTTTGGGACCTACGAGCAGTACTTC. Its protein product is CASSLRWVGEFGTYEQYF.

This clone was seen a single time. The V gene is TRBV9, the J gene TRBJ2-2, with a weak D call TRBD2 (6 bases). Deletions cut 4 bases from V and 5 bases from J, with 24 bases between. Germline values: CDR1 SGDLS, CDR2 YYNGEE. The CDR3 runs 18 residues. The CDR3 loop reads CASSQTFIVEGSTGELFF. The CDR3 nucleotides are TGTGCCAGCAGCCAAACTTTTATCGTGGAGGGTAGTACCGGGGAGCTGTTTTTT.

The chain is built from TRBV10-1 and TRBJ2-2; D not certain. Germline V gene lookup returns CDR1 WNHNN and CDR2 SYGVQD (reference sequence). CDR3 size: 13 residues. V was pared by 2 bases and J by 7 bases, with 8 bases between. The CDR3 spells CASSETLGGELFF. CDR3 DNA sequence: TGCGCCAGCAGTGAGACGTTAGGCGGGGAGCTGTTTTTT.

The rearrangement links TRBV2 to TRBJ2-4, with 7 bases identical to TRBD1. The CDR3 has 13 amino acids. The ends lost 4 bases at V and 12 bases at J; junction bases unmatched: 9. Germline V lookup: CDR1 SNHLY, CDR2 FYNNEI. In DNA form, the CDR3 reads TGTGCCAGCAGTGGTGAACAGGGGACCGGTCAGTACTTC. It codes for CASSGEQGTGQYF.

This clone appeared a single time. This sequence joins TRBV7-6 and TRBJ1-1; 9 nucleotides align to TRBD1. The J segment lost 0 bases and the V segment lost 10 bases, leaving 15 bases of the junction unmatched. The CDR3 length is 17 residues. Germline CDR1 is SGHVS and CDR2 is FNYEAQ. The CDR3 sequence is CATTPRQGGSMNTEAFF. Here the CDR3 DNA reads TGTGCCACCACCCCGAGACAGGGGGGTTCCATGAACACTGAAGCTTTCTTT.

V and J are TRBV27 and TRBJ1-1; the D gene is possibly TRBD1 (5 bases). The CDR3 sequence is 18 residues long. The V gene lost 5 bases and the J gene lost 6 bases, with 28 bases spanning the gap. Per the germline V gene, CDR1 is MNHEY and CDR2 is SMNVEV (reference sequence). The CDR3 DNA is TGTGCCAGCAGTGCCTCAGGGTGGGGCACACACAACGGGGCTGAAGCTTTCTTT. It translates to CASSASGWGTHNGAEAFF.

The chain is built from TRBV5-4 and TRBJ2-7; 10 positions match TRBD2. The CDR3 extends over 15 amino acids. The germline gives CDR1 SGHNT, CDR2 YYREEE (reference sequence). Trimming cost V 4 bases and J 1 base; bases outside gene matches: 5. As DNA, the CDR3 is TGTGCCAGCAGCCAACTAGCGGGAACATCCTACGAGCAGTACTTC. This sequence encodes CASSQLAGTSYEQYF.

The chain has TRBV4-3 and TRBJ2-7; D unclear. Trimming removed 0 bases from V and 5 bases from J, with 11 bases in between. Germline V gene data show CDR1 as LGHNA and CDR2 as YSLEER. The CDR3 totals 14 residues. CDR3: CASSQDGVSHEQYF. The CDR3 DNA sequence: TGCGCCAGCAGCCAAGATGGGGTAAGCCACGAGCAGTACTTC.

The chain uses TRBV4-3 and TRBJ2-1, with 8 bases lining up with TRBD2. Trimming cost V 4 bases and J 5 bases; bases outside gene matches: 4. CDR1 is LGHNA and CDR2 is YSLEER in the germline V gene. The CDR3 covers 14 residues. The CDR3 nucleotides are TGCGCCAGCAGCCCGGGACTAGAAGACAATGAGCAGTTCTTC. Translation gives CASSPGLEDNEQFF.

CDR3 DNA sequence: TGTGCCAGCAGCTTACAGAGCGGGAGTTTCGGGGAGACCCAGTACTTC. Translated, it gives CASSLQSGSFGETQYF. V gene TRBV7-2 combines with J gene TRBJ2-5; TRBD2 matches 8 bases. CDR1 and CDR2 from the germline V gene are SGHTA and FQGNSA. This CDR3 is 16 amino acids long. With 2 bases clipped from V and 5 bases from J, the junction kept 10 bases outside the gene matches.

Comment on this clone: Other DNA sequences in the sample encode the same CDR3. This rearrangement joins TRBV4-2 to TRBJ2-3, with TRBD2 matching over 9 bases. Germline assignment: CDR1 LGHNA and CDR2 YNFKEQ. This CDR3 region has 17 residues. V trimming: 1 base; J trimming: 3 bases; junction bases outside the gene matches: 8. The chain's CDR3 is CASSQGLAERSTDTQYF. The CDR3 nucleotides read TGTGCCAGCAGCCAAGGACTAGCGGAACGCTCTACAGATACGCAGTATTTT.

This clone was seen only once. The chain uses TRBV7-2 and TRBJ2-5; tentatively, D is TRBD2 (6 bases). The better agreement between TRBJ2-7 and the DNA end casts doubt on the J call. Germline CDR1 is SGHTA and CDR2 is FQGNSA. The CDR3 runs 14 residues. The CDR3: CASSLGGGAYEQYF. CDR3 coding DNA: TGTGCCAGCAGCTTAGGCGGAGGGGCCTACGAGCAGTACTTC.

This chain connects TRBV28 to TRBJ2-7, with TRBD1 matching 8 bases. V lost 7 bases to trimming and J lost 4 bases; unmatched junction nucleotides: 3. CDR1 and CDR2 from the germline V gene are MDHEN and SYDVKM. The CDR3 sequence is 12 residues long. The CDR3 region has the DNA TGTGCCAGCACCTGGACAGGGTACGAGCAGTACTTC. As protein: CASTWTGYEQYF.

The rearrangement joins TRBV7-9 to TRBJ1-2; TRBD1 agrees at 8 bases. Trimming took 4 bases from V and 8 from J; bases not matched to a gene: 6. CDR3 length equals 13 residues. The V gene's germline CDR1 is SEHNR and CDR2 FQNEAQ (reference sequence). The CDR3 loop is CASSYQGANGYTF. CDR3 nucleotides: TGTGCCAGCAGCTATCAGGGGGCTAACGGCTACACCTTC.

V gene TRBV28 combines with J gene TRBJ1-2; tentatively, D is TRBD1 (5 bases). The CDR3 has 13 amino acids. Germline values: CDR1 MDHEN, CDR2 SYDVKM. Trimming removed 11 bases from V and 4 bases from J, with 17 bases in between. The CDR3 protein is CAALPGGPYGYTF. Written as DNA, the CDR3 is TGTGCCGCTCTCCCTGGGGGACCCTATGGCTACACCTTC.

The chain's CDR3 is CASSFGTGLRGYEQYF. The CDR3, as DNA: TGTGCCAGCAGCTTCGGGACAGGGCTTCGCGGGTACGAGCAGTACTTC. The rearrangement joins TRBV7-2 to TRBJ2-7; 9 bases fit TRBD1. V shed 3 bases, J shed 4 bases, and the junction held 10 bases outside the gene matches. The germline V gene has CDR1 SGHTA and CDR2 FQGNSA. The CDR3 loop spans 16 amino acids. The entire variable domain, with the rest obtained from reference TRBV7-2 and TRBJ2-7, is as follows: GAGVSQSPSNKVTEKGKDVELRCDPISGHTALYWYRQSLGQGLEFLIYFQGNSAPDKSGLPSDRFSAERTGGSVSTLTIQRTQQEDSAVYLCASSFGTGLRGYEQYFGPGTRLTVT.

The genes are TRBV6-5 and TRBJ2-1; possible D gene TRBD1, 5 bases. This CDR3 is built from 15 residues. From germline, CDR1 is MNHEY and CDR2 SVGAGI. V lost 6 bases to trimming and J lost 5 bases, with 17 bases between them. The CDR3 spells CASRRQTEPNNEQFF. The CDR3 DNA sequence: TGTGCCAGCAGACGACAGACTGAACCAAACAATGAGCAGTTCTTC.

The rearrangement uses TRBV27 and TRBJ2-7; perhaps TRBD1 as D (6 bases). The CDR3 has 15 residues. Germline CDR1 and CDR2: MNHEY and SMNVEV (reference sequence). Trimming pared 3 bases from V and 3 bases from J, leaving 15 bases between. The CDR3 here is CASSFDRGSDYEQYF. The DNA for the CDR3 is TGTGCCAGCAGTTTTGATAGGGGGAGCGACTACGAGCAGTACTTC.